This TCR beta chain was obtained from a study of blood T cell repertoires in COVID-19. Study details: PBMCs, B-cell-depleted T cells, or T cells were the source of the cDNA or gDNA that made up the material.

V was clipped by 0 bases and J by 8 bases, with 23 bases between them. Germline V gene data show CDR1 as MDHEN and CDR2 as SYDVKM. The length of the CDR3 is 19 residues. The data were produced by immunoSEQ multiplex PCR, yet TCRdb's version contains in-frame clones alone and is incomplete. This sample has 110,000 or so clones; 60% to 85% occur once, and the top ten carry roughly 6%. Source material: peripheral blood. The clonotype originates from a man aged 65-85 years with acute or convalescent COVID-19. This chain uses TRBV28 with TRBJ1-6, with a weak D call TRBD1 (6 bases). CDR3 loop: CASSLWGPQDSLLDSPLHF. CDR3 DNA: TGTGCCAGCAGTTTATGGGGGCCGCAGGACAGCCTCCTAGATTCACCCCTCCACTTT.